The T cell receptor beta chain under discussion was sequenced for a study of T-cell reconstitution after alpha-beta-depleted transplantation in children. The CDR3 extends over 18 amino acids. V lost 3 bases to trimming and J lost 6 bases, with 27 bases between them. Per the germline V gene, CDR1 is MDHEN and CDR2 is SYDVKM. TCRbeta library preparation incorporated unique molecular identifiers. TCRdb called the PCR reads again in MiXCR, with one record for every CDR3 protein. Of roughly 200,000 distinct CDR3 sequences in the sample, about 14% were seen once. This clonotype has more than one count but fewer than ten.

The sequence was collected from a human donor who donated a stem cell graft to a child with acute lymphoblastic leukemia. The V call is TRBV28, the J call TRBJ2-7; D possibly corresponds to TRBD2 (6 bases). The material sequenced was PBMCs from the stem cell graft donor, taken from the stem cell graft. The CDR3 coding sequence is TGTGCCAGCAGTTTTTACGGTCCAGGGATCGGGAGTCCTGCCGAGCAGTACTTC. Translation gives CASSFYGPGIGSPAEQYF.